The 7 T cell receptor beta chains reported below all come from one sample, sequenced in a study of blood T cell repertoires in COVID-19. The protocol was immunoSEQ multiplex PCR, while the TCRdb copy is restricted to in-frame clones and leaves out a portion. The sample lists just over 200,000 clones; over 70% were seen once. The specimen was peripheral blood. These TCRs come from a woman in her 70s with acute or convalescent COVID-19.

V usage is TRBV9 and J usage is TRBJ2-2; 10 nucleotides line up with TRBD2. The V segment lost 0 bases and the J segment 4 bases; nucleotides outside the gene matches: 3. Looked up from germline, CDR1 is SGDLS and CDR2 is YYNGEE. The CDR3 is 16 residues long. CDR3 nucleotide sequence: TGTGCCAGCAGCGTAGCGGTAGCGGGAGGCACCGGGGAGCTGTTTTTT. It translates to CASSVAVAGGTGELFF. Full variable domain (outside the CDR3, taken from reference TRBV9 and TRBJ2-2): DSGVTQTPKHLITATGQRVTLRCSPRSGDLSVYWYQQSLDQGLQFLIQYYNGEERAKGNILERFSAQQFPDLHSELNLSSLELGDSALYFCASSVAVAGGTGELFFGEGSRLTVL.

The V gene is TRBV25-1, the J gene TRBJ2-1, with a tentative D call TRBD1 (5 bases). The CDR3 is made up of 16 amino acids. CDR1 is MGHDK, CDR2 SYGVNS, per germline. Trimming removed 4 bases from V and 7 bases from J, with 20 bases in between. CDR3 in amino acids: CASSGRRGGRGNEQFF. CDR3 nucleotides: TGTGCCAGCAGTGGTCGACGTGGCGGTAGGGGTAATGAGCAGTTCTTC.

In the case of this clone: The same CDR3 arises from other DNA sequences in this sample as well. V usage is TRBV30 and J usage is TRBJ1-4; D is ambiguous. This CDR3 has 13 amino acids. Germline V gene lookup returns CDR1 GTSNPN and CDR2 SVGIG (reference sequence). V was pared by 2 bases and J by 4 bases, with 8 bases between. CDR3 nucleotide sequence: TGTGCCTGGAGTTTGACGGGTAATGAAAAACTGTTTTTT. Encoded protein: CAWSLTGNEKLFF.

The sample holds a few counts of this clone. The chain employs TRBV2 and TRBJ2-7, with D unclear. V lost 4 bases to trimming and J lost 7 bases, with 11 bases between them. From germline, CDR1 is SNHLY and CDR2 FYNNEI. This CDR3 spans 12 amino acids. CDR3 bases: TGTGCCAGCAGTGTGGCCAGACAAGAGCAGTACTTC. It encodes CASSVARQEQYF.

The rearrangement joins TRBV2 to TRBJ2-7, with a possible D match to TRBD2 (6 bases). Germline assignment: CDR1 SNHLY and CDR2 FYNNEI. V was pared by 2 bases and J by 6 bases, with 8 bases between. This CDR3 contains 12 residues. This CDR3 is CASSEQGGEQYF. The CDR3 nucleotides are TGTGCCAGCAGTGAACAGGGAGGCGAGCAGTACTTC. The variable domain in full, with the rest retrieved from reference TRBV2 and TRBJ2-7, is EPEVTQTPSHQVTQMGQEVILRCVPISNHLYFYWYRQILGQKVEFLVSFYNNEISEKSEIFDDQFSVERPDGSNFTLKIRSTKLEDSAMYFCASSEQGGEQYFGPGTRLTVT.

This clone has a single count. This sample also contains other DNA sequences that code for the same CDR3. This chain uses TRBV7-2 with TRBJ1-5, with TRBD1 as a possible D gene (5 bases). This CDR3 comprises 14 residues. The V gene lost 5 bases and the J gene lost 2 bases, with 10 bases spanning the gap. Germline V gene lookup returns CDR1 SGHTA and CDR2 FQGNSA. The CDR3 spells CASSLQGGNQPQHF. The CDR3 DNA sequence: TGTGCCAGCAGCCTGCAGGGCGGCAATCAGCCCCAGCATTTT.

This clone was detected a few times. The rearrangement uses TRBV15 and TRBJ1-5; perhaps TRBD1 as D (6 bases). The CDR3 spans 15 residues. Germline values: CDR1 LNHNV, CDR2 YYDKDF (reference sequence). V was pared by 0 bases and J by 3 bases, with 9 bases between. The CDR3 loop is CATSRDHRDNQPQHF. CDR3 DNA: TGTGCCACCAGCAGAGATCACAGGGACAATCAGCCCCAGCATTTT.